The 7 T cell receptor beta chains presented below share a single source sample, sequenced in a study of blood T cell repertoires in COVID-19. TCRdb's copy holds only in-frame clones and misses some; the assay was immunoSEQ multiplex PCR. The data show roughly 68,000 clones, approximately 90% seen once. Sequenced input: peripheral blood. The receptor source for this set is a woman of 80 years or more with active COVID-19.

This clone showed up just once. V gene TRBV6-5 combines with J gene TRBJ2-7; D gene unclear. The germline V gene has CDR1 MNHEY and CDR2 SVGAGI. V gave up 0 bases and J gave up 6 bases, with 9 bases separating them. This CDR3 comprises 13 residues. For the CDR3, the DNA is TGTGCCAGCAGTTACTCGATTTCGGGCGAGCAGTACTTC. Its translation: CASSYSISGEQYF.

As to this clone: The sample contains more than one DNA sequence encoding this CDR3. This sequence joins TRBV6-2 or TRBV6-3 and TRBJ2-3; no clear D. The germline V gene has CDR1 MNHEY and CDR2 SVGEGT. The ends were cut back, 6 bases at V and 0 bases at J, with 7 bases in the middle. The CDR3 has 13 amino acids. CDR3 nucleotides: TGTGCCAGCAGCCCCCCTAGCACAGATACGCAGTATTTT. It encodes CASSPPSTDTQYF.

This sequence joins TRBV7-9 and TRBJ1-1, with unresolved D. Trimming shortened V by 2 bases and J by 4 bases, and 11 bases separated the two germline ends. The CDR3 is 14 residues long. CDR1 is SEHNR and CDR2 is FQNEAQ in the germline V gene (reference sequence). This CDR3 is CASSLREVGTEAFF. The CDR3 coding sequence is TGTGCCAGCAGCTTAAGGGAGGTCGGCACTGAAGCTTTCTTT. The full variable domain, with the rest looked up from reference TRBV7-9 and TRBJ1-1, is DTGVSQNPRHKITKRGQNVTFRCDPISEHNRLYWYRQTLGQGPEFLTYFQNEAQLEKSRLLSDRFSAERPKGSFSTLEIQRTEQGDSAMYLCASSLREVGTEAFFGQGTRLTVV.

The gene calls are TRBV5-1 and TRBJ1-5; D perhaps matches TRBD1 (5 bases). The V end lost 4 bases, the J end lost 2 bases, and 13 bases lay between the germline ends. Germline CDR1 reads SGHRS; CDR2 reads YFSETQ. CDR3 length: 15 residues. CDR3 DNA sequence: TGCGCCAGCAGCCCAGGGATTGTTGGCAATCAGCCCCAGCATTTT. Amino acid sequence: CASSPGIVGNQPQHF.

The CDR3 DNA reads TGTGCCAGCAGTCGGGGAGGGGCGGGGTATAATTCACCCCTCCACTTT. Its translation: CASSRGGAGYNSPLHF. The genes are TRBV27 and TRBJ1-6, with D possibly TRBD1 on 5 matching bases. Per germline, CDR1 MNHEY and CDR2 SMNVEV (reference sequence). The V end lost 5 bases, the J end lost 4 bases, and 15 bases lay between the germline ends. The CDR3 is 16 residues long.

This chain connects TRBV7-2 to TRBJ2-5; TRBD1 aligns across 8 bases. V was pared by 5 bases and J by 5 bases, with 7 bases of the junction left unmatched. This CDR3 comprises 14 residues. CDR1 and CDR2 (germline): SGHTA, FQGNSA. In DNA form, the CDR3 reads TGTGCCAGCAGCCCCGACAGGGGTGTCGAGACCCAGTACTTC. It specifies CASSPDRGVETQYF.

CDR3 in DNA: TGTGCCAGATACGGGGGACCGACTAGCGGGAGGAAGGATACGCAGTATTTT. This encodes CARYGGPTSGRKDTQYF. The chain recombines TRBV27 with TRBJ2-3, with 13 bases fitting TRBD2. This CDR3 spans 17 amino acids. V lost 9 bases and J lost 6; bases outside the gene matches: 15. Per the germline V gene, CDR1 is MNHEY and CDR2 is SMNVEV (reference sequence).